This paragraph reports one T cell receptor (beta chain). What this receptor recognizes is not known. There are no base qualities to consult, and no much larger clone falls within one base. The data originate from a study of OX40 agonist ivuxolimab in advanced cancers. Regarding the study in general: Ivuxolimab was an agonistic, fully human IgG2 monoclonal antibody directed against OX40 (CD134), a costimulatory receptor. Intravenous ivuxolimab was administered to patients every 2 weeks at six dose levels: 0.01, 0.1, 0.3, 1.5, 3 and 10 mg/kg. Of the roughly 52 dose-escalation patients, hepatocellular carcinoma was present in roughly 19, melanoma in some 15, renal cell carcinoma in 9 and head and neck cancer in 9. The dose-escalation cohort was around 84% male with a mean age of approximately 60 years, ranging from roughly 20 to 80. Patients were allowed to have had prior anti-PD-1, anti-PD-L1 or anti-CTLA-4 therapy, and less than 45% of the dose-escalation patients had previously received checkpoint inhibitors. Partial responses occurred in three dose-escalation patients, of whom one had hepatocellular carcinoma and two had cutaneous melanoma. Peripheral TCRbeta sequencing was intended to test whether TCR sequence diversity was altered and clonal T-cell expansion was caused by ivuxolimab. The paper covers the monotherapy dose-escalation part of the phase I ivuxolimab trial, which included N ≈ 50 patients.

Genomic DNA was isolated from the sorted cells so that the TCRbeta CDR3 region could be sequenced. The immunoSEQ Assay was used to sequence the TCRbeta CDR3 regions. Not all clones reach the TCRdb copy of this immuneACCESS table, which keeps in-frame sequences only. Checked studies attribute under half of the gap to unresolved V genes and leave the rest unexplained. The sample contains 55,000 to 80,000 clones, about nine tenths of them found a single time. The ten largest clones capture more than 2.5% of the sample. The trial excluded patients who had a history of autoimmune disease or were on systemic immunosuppression. Peripheral blood for TCR sequencing was collected from all dose cohorts at baseline, on cycle 4 day 1, and on cycle 7 day 1. Samples were obtained from an open-label, multicenter, first-in-human phase I dose-escalation trial of ivuxolimab. Adults with locally advanced or metastatic melanoma, renal cell carcinoma, hepatocellular carcinoma or head and neck squamous cell carcinoma were enrolled in the trial. Before TCR sequencing, CD4+ T cells and CD8+ T cells were sorted from peripheral blood as separate populations.

Paper-wide results and their limitations: Low levels of normalized T-cell clonal expansion were also seen in some patients who did not respond. At doses of 0.1 to 3.0 mg/kg, clonal expansion of both CD4+ and CD8+ blood T cells was observed from baseline to week 6. After ivuxolimab, CD8+ T cells had more expanded clones than CD4+ T cells on average. In the 0.1-3.0 mg/kg groups, partial responders had among the lowest normalized peripheral clonal expansion, particularly in CD8+ T cells. Antigen specificity was not determined for the clonally expanded peripheral T cells.

The sequence derives from an adult with an advanced solid tumor such as melanoma, head and neck, liver or kidney cancer. Specimen: CD4+ or CD8+ T cells sorted from blood, collected in a trial of the OX40 agonist ivuxolimab.

In nucleotide form, the sequence is TGTGCCAGCAGCTCCCTCGCTCGGGGGTCGAACACCGGGGAGCTGTTTTTT. It specifies CASSSLARGSNTGELFF. The receptor chain draws on TRBV5-4 and TRBJ2-2, with a tentative D gene TRBD2 over 6 matching bases. Reading the germline V gene (reference sequence) gives CDR1 SGHNT and CDR2 YYREEE. Cut back by 3 bases and 0 bases, the V and J ends lie 15 bases apart. CDR3 length: 17 amino acids, cysteine to phenylalanine. The retained sequence is limited to the CDR3, 51 bases, with the frame set at the first base.